The TCR beta chain under discussion was sequenced for a study of T cell clones after liver transplantation. Overall study context: Apart from three HCV-positive recipients, transplants were for non-autoimmune, non-viral reasons. At least one year of complete immunosuppression withdrawal without enzymes over twice normal defined tolerance.

CD3+CD4+ and CD3+CD8+ cells were FACS-sorted from thawed unstimulated PBMCs. The germline V and J ends were trimmed by 11 bases and 6 bases, with 16 bases remaining between them. The germline CDR1 and CDR2 sequences are MNHEY and SVGAGI. There are 12 residues in the CDR3. Produced via immunoSEQ multiplex PCR; TCRdb's table is partial and in-frame only. The profile covers roughly 100,000 clones, with 82% appearing a single time and 0.99% taken by the ten largest. Sequencing was performed on CD4+ T cells from blood, taken before liver transplant. This clonotype was sampled from a human donor who received a liver transplant. The V and J genes are TRBV6-5 and TRBJ1-1; a weak D match, TRBD1 (6 bases). For the CDR3, the DNA is TGTGCCGGCGGACAGCCGTTCTCTGAAGCTTTCTTT. This translates into CAGGQPFSEAFF.